This is a list of T cell receptor beta chains from one sample in a study of blood T cell repertoires in COVID-19. Method: immunoSEQ multiplex PCR; TCRdb's copy keeps in-frame clones and lacks some. The sample records around 230,000 clones, about nine tenths being singletons. The source material was PBMCs or T cells enriched from blood (not recorded which). The source of these receptors is a man between 18 and 35 years old with acute COVID-19. The CDR3 runs from the conserved cysteine through the conserved F or W. Each record gives: V gene, clone size, J gene, D gene, CDR3 DNA, CDR3 protein. The D gene is left open where the match is weak. Not all rows give a size; the values are once, few, many and, for expanded clones, a class.

v_gene: TRBV28
abundance: -
j_gene: TRBJ1-4
d_gene: TRBD1
CDR3nt: TGTGCCAGCAGTTTATCCCGGACAGGGTCCTACGAAAAACTGTTTTTT
CDR3aa: CASSLSRTGSYEKLFF

v_gene: TRBV3-1/TRBV3-2
abundance: -
j_gene: TRBJ2-5
d_gene: -
CDR3nt: TGTGCCAGCAGCCAAGGAGCCCCAGGTAGTTCAGGAGAGACCCAGTACTTC
CDR3aa: CASSQGAPGSSGETQYF

v_gene: TRBV28
abundance: -
j_gene: TRBJ2-7
d_gene: -
CDR3nt: TGTGTCAGCAGTTTATCCTCTGGGCTAGCGATGCGCGAGCAGTACTTC
CDR3aa: CVSSLSSGLAMREQYF

v_gene: TRBV27
abundance: -
j_gene: TRBJ1-6
d_gene: TRBD1
CDR3nt: TGTGCCAGCACCCTTATGCCGGACAGGGGGAGCACACCCCTCCACTTT
CDR3aa: CASTLMPDRGSTPLHF

v_gene: TRBV19
abundance: -
j_gene: TRBJ2-1
d_gene: -
CDR3nt: TGTGCCAGTAGTACCTGGACGGGAGCGTACAATGAGCAGTTCTTC
CDR3aa: CASSTWTGAYNEQFF

v_gene: TRBV30
abundance: -
j_gene: TRBJ2-7
d_gene: -
CDR3nt: TGTGCCTGGGCCCCCCCGTTAGCAGGGCTCGAGCAGTACTTC
CDR3aa: CAWAPPLAGLEQYF

v_gene: TRBV28
abundance: -
j_gene: TRBJ1-6
d_gene: -
CDR3nt: TGTGCCAGCAGTCAGCGGTCACCCCTCCACTTT
CDR3aa: CASSQRSPLHF

v_gene: TRBV11-2
abundance: -
j_gene: TRBJ1-6
d_gene: -
CDR3nt: TGTGCCAGCAGCTTAGAGGGGGGGTTTCTTTCACCCCTCCACTTT
CDR3aa: CASSLEGGFLSPLHF

v_gene: TRBV27
abundance: few
j_gene: TRBJ2-1
d_gene: -
CDR3nt: TGTGCCAGCCTTGGCCGGACTGTTACTAACGGCGGCAATGAGCAGTTCTTC
CDR3aa: CASLGRTVTNGGNEQFF

v_gene: TRBV7-3
abundance: once
j_gene: TRBJ2-1
d_gene: TRBD1
CDR3nt: TGTGCCAGCAGCCCCGGACAGGGGGGGAGTGAGCAGTTCTTC
CDR3aa: CASSPGQGGSEQFF

v_gene: TRBV28
abundance: few
j_gene: TRBJ1-2
d_gene: -
CDR3nt: TGTGCCAGCAGGGCCAGATTAAGCTATGGCTACACCTTC
CDR3aa: CASRARLSYGYTF

v_gene: TRBV19
abundance: -
j_gene: TRBJ2-7
d_gene: TRBD2
CDR3nt: TGTGCCAGTACCCCAGAGGCGGGGCGGGAGGAACACTCCTACGAGCAGTACTTC
CDR3aa: CASTPEAGREEHSYEQYF

v_gene: TRBV4-1
abundance: -
j_gene: TRBJ1-3
d_gene: -
CDR3nt: TGCGCCAGCAGCCCCGCGGCCGCAGGGGCCTCTGGAAACACCATATATTTT
CDR3aa: CASSPAAAGASGNTIYF

v_gene: TRBV30
abundance: -
j_gene: TRBJ2-4
d_gene: TRBD2
CDR3nt: TGTGCCTGGAGTCTCAGCGGGAGGGGGGACATTCAGTACTTC
CDR3aa: CAWSLSGRGDIQYF

v_gene: TRBV4-2
abundance: -
j_gene: TRBJ2-7
d_gene: TRBD2
CDR3nt: TGTGCCAGCAGTCCACACGGCGGGAGGGCTGACGAGCAGTACTTC
CDR3aa: CASSPHGGRADEQYF

v_gene: TRBV7-2
abundance: -
j_gene: TRBJ2-3
d_gene: -
CDR3nt: TGTGCCAGCAGCTTAGCCAGGAGGGGGCTCTCAGATACGCAGTATTTT
CDR3aa: CASSLARRGLSDTQYF

v_gene: TRBV5-6
abundance: -
j_gene: TRBJ2-7
d_gene: TRBD1
CDR3nt: TGTGCCAGCAGCTTGGTAGGGACAGGTTCCCTAACGAGGAACGAGCAGTACTTC
CDR3aa: CASSLVGTGSLTRNEQYF

v_gene: TRBV27
abundance: once
j_gene: TRBJ2-7
d_gene: -
CDR3nt: TGTGCCAGCAGTTTTTTAGGGGGAAAGGGCTACGAGCAGTACTTC
CDR3aa: CASSFLGGKGYEQYF

v_gene: TRBV7-8
abundance: -
j_gene: TRBJ2-1
d_gene: -
CDR3nt: TGTGCCAGCAGCTTAGGCCGGACAGTCACTTACAATGAGCAGTTCTTC
CDR3aa: CASSLGRTVTYNEQFF

v_gene: TRBV23-1
abundance: once
j_gene: TRBJ1-4
d_gene: -
CDR3nt: TGCGCCAGCAGTCATGTCTTCAAGGGGATTGGTGAAAAACTGTTTTTT
CDR3aa: CASSHVFKGIGEKLFF

v_gene: TRBV3-1/TRBV3-2
abundance: -
j_gene: TRBJ2-1
d_gene: TRBD1
CDR3nt: TGTGCCAGCAGCCGCAAGGGACAGCTCTACAATGAGCAGTTCTTC
CDR3aa: CASSRKGQLYNEQFF

v_gene: TRBV4-2
abundance: -
j_gene: TRBJ2-1
d_gene: -
CDR3nt: TGTGCCAGCAGCCAAGATCGAATGACAGCAAACAATGAGCAGTTCTTC
CDR3aa: CASSQDRMTANNEQFF

v_gene: TRBV3-1/TRBV3-2
abundance: -
j_gene: TRBJ2-7
d_gene: TRBD2
CDR3nt: TGTGCCAGCAGGAGAGCGGGATCCTACGAGCAGTACTTC
CDR3aa: CASRRAGSYEQYF

v_gene: TRBV2
abundance: -
j_gene: TRBJ1-4
d_gene: -
CDR3nt: TGTGCCAGCAGTGATGAGACTCTCGCAACTAATGAAAAACTGTTTTTT
CDR3aa: CASSDETLATNEKLFF

v_gene: TRBV2
abundance: -
j_gene: TRBJ2-3
d_gene: -
CDR3nt: TGTGCCAGCTGGAGGGTGACAGATACGCAGTATTTT
CDR3aa: CASWRVTDTQYF

v_gene: TRBV18
abundance: -
j_gene: TRBJ2-3
d_gene: -
CDR3nt: TGTGCCAGCTCACCGTCCCTCCCCCCAGATACGCAGTATTTT
CDR3aa: CASSPSLPPDTQYF

v_gene: TRBV13
abundance: -
j_gene: TRBJ2-1
d_gene: TRBD2
CDR3nt: TGTGCCAGCAGCTTAGGGTGGCGGGAGGGGCAGTTCTTC
CDR3aa: CASSLGWREGQFF

v_gene: TRBV18
abundance: once
j_gene: TRBJ2-3
d_gene: TRBD2
CDR3nt: TGTGCCAGCTCACCATCTAGCGGGAGCAGGTCAGATACGCAGTATTTT
CDR3aa: CASSPSSGSRSDTQYF

v_gene: TRBV5-1
abundance: -
j_gene: TRBJ1-6
d_gene: -
CDR3nt: TGCGCCAGCAGTCGGAATTCACCCCTCCACTTT
CDR3aa: CASSRNSPLHF

v_gene: TRBV5-4
abundance: -
j_gene: TRBJ2-3
d_gene: -
CDR3nt: TGTGCCAGCAGTAGACAGGCAGATACGCAGTATTTT
CDR3aa: CASSRQADTQYF

v_gene: TRBV9
abundance: -
j_gene: TRBJ2-7
d_gene: -
CDR3nt: TGTGCCAGCAGCGAGTACTTAGACTACGAGCAGTACTTC
CDR3aa: CASSEYLDYEQYF

v_gene: TRBV7-2
abundance: -
j_gene: TRBJ2-1
d_gene: TRBD2
CDR3nt: TGTGCCAGCAGCTTAGGTATACTAGCGGGACCGTGGGATGAGCAGTTCTTC
CDR3aa: CASSLGILAGPWDEQFF

v_gene: TRBV19
abundance: -
j_gene: TRBJ1-2
d_gene: TRBD1
CDR3nt: TGTGCCAGTAAAGAGACAGGGGGCGCGGGCTATGGCTACACCTTC
CDR3aa: CASKETGGAGYGYTF

v_gene: TRBV7-6
abundance: -
j_gene: TRBJ2-7
d_gene: -
CDR3nt: TGTGCCAGCAGCTCGAGCGACAGTAGCTCCTACGAGCAGTACTTC
CDR3aa: CASSSSDSSSYEQYF

v_gene: TRBV7-8
abundance: -
j_gene: TRBJ1-2
d_gene: TRBD1
CDR3nt: TGTGCCAGCAGCTTAGCGCAAGGACAGGGATATGGCTACACCTTC
CDR3aa: CASSLAQGQGYGYTF

v_gene: TRBV4-2
abundance: -
j_gene: TRBJ2-2
d_gene: TRBD2
CDR3nt: TGTGCCAGCAGCCAAGAGGGGACGGGACTAGCGGGCACCGGGGAGCTGTTTTTT
CDR3aa: CASSQEGTGLAGTGELFF

v_gene: TRBV12-3/TRBV12-4
abundance: -
j_gene: TRBJ2-7
d_gene: -
CDR3nt: TGTGCCAGCAGTTCGGGACTGGCCTACGAGCAGTACTTC
CDR3aa: CASSSGLAYEQYF

v_gene: TRBV28
abundance: few
j_gene: TRBJ2-1
d_gene: -
CDR3nt: TGTGCCAGCAGTGATACAGGGTACAATGAGCAGTTCTTC
CDR3aa: CASSDTGYNEQFF

v_gene: TRBV28
abundance: -
j_gene: TRBJ1-3
d_gene: -
CDR3nt: TGTGCCAGCAGTACAGTTAGCTCTGGAAACACCATATATTTT
CDR3aa: CASSTVSSGNTIYF

v_gene: TRBV6-5
abundance: -
j_gene: TRBJ1-2
d_gene: TRBD1
CDR3nt: TGTGCCAGCAGTCGCTACAGGGGGGCGGTCGGCTACACCTTC
CDR3aa: CASSRYRGAVGYTF

v_gene: TRBV19
abundance: -
j_gene: TRBJ2-1
d_gene: TRBD2
CDR3nt: TGTGCCAGTAGTATCAATGGGCTAGCGGGAGTCTACAATGAGCAGTTCTTC
CDR3aa: CASSINGLAGVYNEQFF

v_gene: TRBV29-1
abundance: -
j_gene: TRBJ1-1
d_gene: -
CDR3nt: TGCAGCGTAGGTGGGGGGGATATGAACACTGAAGCTTTCTTT
CDR3aa: CSVGGGDMNTEAFF

v_gene: TRBV11-2
abundance: -
j_gene: TRBJ2-5
d_gene: -
CDR3nt: TGTGCCAGCAGCCCGGGTCTAGCTTCCTCGGAGACCCAGTACTTC
CDR3aa: CASSPGLASSETQYF

v_gene: TRBV7-8
abundance: once
j_gene: TRBJ2-3
d_gene: TRBD2
CDR3nt: TGTGCCAGCAGCTTTTGGACTAGCGGGAGTATTCCTGGCACAGATACGCAGTATTTT
CDR3aa: CASSFWTSGSIPGTDTQYF

v_gene: TRBV4-3
abundance: -
j_gene: TRBJ2-2
d_gene: TRBD2
CDR3nt: TGCGCCAGCAGCCAAGGGGAACAGACTAGCCCAGGCGGGGAGCTGTTTTTT
CDR3aa: CASSQGEQTSPGGELFF

v_gene: TRBV12-5
abundance: once
j_gene: TRBJ2-3
d_gene: TRBD2
CDR3nt: TGTGCTAGTGGTTTGGAACTAGCGGCTAGCACAGATACGCAGTATTTT
CDR3aa: CASGLELAASTDTQYF

v_gene: TRBV11-2
abundance: -
j_gene: TRBJ1-2
d_gene: -
CDR3nt: TGTGCCAGCAGCTTAATAACGGATGGCTACACCTTC
CDR3aa: CASSLITDGYTF

v_gene: TRBV21-1
abundance: -
j_gene: TRBJ1-5
d_gene: -
CDR3nt: TGTGCCAGCAGCAAATGGGTGGACACCGTTCAGCCCCAGCATTTT
CDR3aa: CASSKWVDTVQPQHF

v_gene: TRBV30
abundance: -
j_gene: TRBJ1-2
d_gene: -
CDR3nt: TGTGCCTGGAGTGTACGGGGGGCAGAAGGCTACACCTTC
CDR3aa: CAWSVRGAEGYTF

v_gene: TRBV25-1
abundance: -
j_gene: TRBJ2-2
d_gene: -
CDR3nt: TGTGCCAGCAGTGAAGAGCGGGAGCTGTTTTTT
CDR3aa: CASSEERELFF

v_gene: TRBV4-2
abundance: -
j_gene: TRBJ2-7
d_gene: -
CDR3nt: TGTGCCAGCAGCCAAGATCCCCAAAACGGGGGAACCTACGAGCAGTACTTC
CDR3aa: CASSQDPQNGGTYEQYF

v_gene: TRBV11-2
abundance: -
j_gene: TRBJ2-1
d_gene: TRBD2
CDR3nt: TGTGCCAGCAGCGACCCTAGCGGGAGCGCCAATGAGCAGTTCTTC
CDR3aa: CASSDPSGSANEQFF

v_gene: TRBV12-3/TRBV12-4
abundance: -
j_gene: TRBJ2-3
d_gene: -
CDR3nt: TGTGCCAGCAGTTGGAGAAAGGCGGATACGCAGTATTTT
CDR3aa: CASSWRKADTQYF

v_gene: TRBV12-3/TRBV12-4
abundance: -
j_gene: TRBJ2-4
d_gene: -
CDR3nt: TGTGCCAGCAGTTTCGGCGGGGGCAACATTCAGTACTTC
CDR3aa: CASSFGGGNIQYF

v_gene: TRBV6-5
abundance: -
j_gene: TRBJ1-5
d_gene: TRBD1
CDR3nt: TGTGCCAGCTGTCGGACAGGGGGTCAGCCCCAGCATTTT
CDR3aa: CASCRTGGQPQHF